The sequence of this TCR beta chain was determined in a study of CD8 T cells in Susac syndrome. Random-hexamer reverse transcription was applied to roughly 0.5 to 1 ug RNA. TCRdb independently ran MiXCR on the immunoSEQ multiplex PCR reads; one entry per CDR3 protein. The sample gives about 400,000 distinct CDR3 sequences, more than 80% of which show up once; about 0.12% is in the top ten. Trimming removed 2 bases from V and 6 bases from J, with 12 bases in between. Germline values: CDR1 SEHNR, CDR2 FQNEAQ (reference sequence). The CDR3 totals 14 residues. FACS was used to enrich TEMRA cells, whereas the CD8+ and CD4+ T cells were obtained by negative isolation.

Sequencing was done on a sample of CD8+ T cells from PBMCs. The chain carries TRBV7-9 and TRBJ2-3; D is unclear. This TCR was recovered from a human donor with multiple sclerosis. In DNA form, the CDR3 reads TGTGCCAGCAGCTTAAGTGAGAGCGCTGATACGCAGTATTTT. Protein: CASSLSESADTQYF.